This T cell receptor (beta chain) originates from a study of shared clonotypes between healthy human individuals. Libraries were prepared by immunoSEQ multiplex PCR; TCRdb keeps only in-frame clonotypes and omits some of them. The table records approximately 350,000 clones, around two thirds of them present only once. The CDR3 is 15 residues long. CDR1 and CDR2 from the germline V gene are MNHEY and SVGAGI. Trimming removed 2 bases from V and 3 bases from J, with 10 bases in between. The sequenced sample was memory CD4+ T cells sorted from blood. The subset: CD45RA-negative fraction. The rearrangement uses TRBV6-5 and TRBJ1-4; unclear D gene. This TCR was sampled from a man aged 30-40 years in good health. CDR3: CASSYTRNSNEKLFF. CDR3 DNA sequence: TGTGCCAGCAGTTACACCAGGAACTCTAATGAAAAACTGTTTTTT.